A single sample gave rise to the 13 T cell receptor beta chains below, sequenced in a study of blood T cell repertoires in COVID-19. Measured with immunoSEQ multiplex PCR; TCRdb has only the in-frame clones, and not every one. The sample records approximately 400,000 clones, more than 80% being singletons. The sample comprised peripheral blood. The receptors come from a man aged 40-49 years with acute or convalescent COVID-19.

V usage is TRBV5-4 and J usage is TRBJ2-1; TRBD2 matches at 11 bases. The CDR3 extends over 16 amino acids. The J segment lost 4 bases and the V segment lost 0 bases, leaving 3 bases of the junction unmatched. Germline V lookup: CDR1 SGHNT, CDR2 YYREEE (reference sequence). The CDR3 here is CASSLDGTSGYNEQFF. The DNA of the CDR3 is TGTGCCAGCAGCTTGGACGGGACTAGCGGATACAATGAGCAGTTCTTC.

The chain uses TRBV20-1 and TRBJ2-7; D is possibly TRBD2 (5 bases). V was cut by 3 bases and J by 6 bases, with 9 bases left in between. This CDR3 has 11 amino acids. Germline V gene lookup returns CDR1 DFQATT and CDR2 SNEGSKA (reference sequence). CDR3 loop: CSARGVGEQYF. CDR3 sequence (DNA): TGCAGTGCTAGGGGAGTTGGCGAGCAGTACTTC.

The CDR3 loop is CASSPSGTNGNTIYF. The CDR3 coding sequence is TGTGCCAGCAGTCCGAGTGGGACAAATGGAAACACCATATATTTT. V usage is TRBV5-4 and J usage is TRBJ1-3; TRBD1 is a possible D gene (6 bases). CDR3 length: 15 residues. Germline CDR1 and CDR2: SGHNT and YYREEE (reference sequence). V shed 5 bases and J shed 3 bases, with 15 bases lying between them.

The CDR3 DNA reads TGTGCCAGCAGCCCGCGCGGGGCCGGGTATGGCTACACCTTC. It translates to CASSPRGAGYGYTF. The chain links TRBV14 to TRBJ1-2; D is perhaps TRBD1 (5 bases). V was pared by 4 bases and J by 5 bases, with 14 bases between. CDR1 is SGHDN and CDR2 is FVKESK in the germline V gene. The CDR3 consists of 14 residues.

The CDR3 spells CASSPEEREQYF. DNA for the CDR3: TGTGCCAGCAGCCCAGAGGAGCGCGAGCAGTACTTC. This chain joins TRBV7-9 and TRBJ2-7; D uncertain. The ends were cut back, 5 bases at V and 6 bases at J, with 11 bases in the middle. From germline, CDR1 is SEHNR and CDR2 FQNEAQ (reference sequence). The CDR3 has 12 residues. The full variable domain, completed using reference TRBV7-9 and TRBJ2-7, is DTGVSQNPRHKITKRGQNVTFRCDPISEHNRLYWYRQTLGQGPEFLTYFQNEAQLEKSRLLSDRFSAERPKGSFSTLEIQRTEQGDSAMYLCASSPEEREQYFGPGTRLTVT.

The rearrangement uses TRBV5-1 and TRBJ2-5; no firm D call. Between the trimmed V and J ends, which lost 3 bases and 2 bases, there was a span of 14 bases. There are 15 residues in the CDR3. Germline V gene data show CDR1 as SGHRS and CDR2 as YFSETQ. The CDR3 nucleotides read TGCGCCAGCAGCTCGATTAATGGAGCGCAAGAGACCCAGTACTTC. Its protein is CASSSINGAQETQYF.

The V and J genes are TRBV5-1 and TRBJ1-1; D is uncertain. This CDR3 has 12 amino acids. V was trimmed by 4 bases and J by 3 bases, leaving 7 bases between them. Germline CDR1 is SGHRS and CDR2 is YFSETQ. This CDR3 is CASSPSDTEAFF. CDR3 coding DNA: TGCGCCAGCAGCCCGTCCGACACTGAAGCTTTCTTT.

V gene TRBV27 combines with J gene TRBJ2-2; a possible D gene is TRBD1 (6 bases). V lost 2 bases, J lost 7 bases, and 8 bases lay in between. This CDR3 spans 13 amino acids. CDR1 MNHEY and CDR2 SMNVEV come from the germline V gene (reference sequence). The CDR3 reads CASSLIGGGELFF. The CDR3 nucleotides are TGTGCCAGCAGTTTAATAGGGGGCGGGGAGCTGTTTTTT.

The chain carries TRBV25-1 and TRBJ2-1; 14 nucleotides align to TRBD2. J gave up 15 bases and V 8 bases, and 3 bases lay outside the gene matches. This CDR3 is 11 amino acids long. From germline, CDR1 is MGHDK and CDR2 SYGVNS. CDR3 in amino acids: CASGLAGGTFF. The CDR3 DNA reads TGTGCCAGCGGACTAGCGGGGGGTACGTTCTTC.

The chain joins TRBV28 to TRBJ1-6; D gene unclear. Trimming stripped 5 bases from V and 15 bases from J, with 14 bases between. The CDR3 loop spans 12 amino acids. Germline-derived CDR1 and CDR2 are MDHEN and SYDVKM. CDR3 in amino acids: CASSVRPAGLHF. DNA for the CDR3: TGTGCCAGCAGTGTTAGACCGGCAGGCCTCCACTTT.

The chain recombines TRBV28 with TRBJ2-1, with D perhaps TRBD2 (5 bases). V was shortened by 4 bases and J by 0 bases, with 10 bases between the two germline ends. The CDR3 runs to 15 residues. Germline V gene sequence: CDR1 MDHEN, CDR2 SYDVKM. The chain's CDR3 is CASSSLANSYNEQFF. The CDR3 nucleotides read TGTGCCAGCAGTTCTCTAGCTAACTCCTACAATGAGCAGTTCTTC.

This chain connects TRBV27 to TRBJ1-2, with 8 bases aligning to TRBD1. CDR3 length: 19 amino acids. J lost 3 bases, V lost 5 bases, and 20 bases had no gene match. CDR1 and CDR2 (germline): MNHEY, SMNVEV (reference sequence). The chain's CDR3 is CASSPSPRGLILADYGYTF. CDR3 DNA: TGTGCCAGCAGTCCATCCCCCAGGGGGCTTATCCTAGCAGACTATGGCTACACCTTC.

This chain connects TRBV2 to TRBJ2-1; maybe TRBD1 (5 bases). Deletions cut 5 bases from V and 12 bases from J, with 11 bases between. Germline CDR1 reads SNHLY; CDR2 reads FYNNEI. The CDR3 is 11 residues long. CDR3 coding DNA: TGTGCCAGCAGTCAAAAGGGGCGGCAGTTCTTC. Encoded protein: CASSQKGRQFF.